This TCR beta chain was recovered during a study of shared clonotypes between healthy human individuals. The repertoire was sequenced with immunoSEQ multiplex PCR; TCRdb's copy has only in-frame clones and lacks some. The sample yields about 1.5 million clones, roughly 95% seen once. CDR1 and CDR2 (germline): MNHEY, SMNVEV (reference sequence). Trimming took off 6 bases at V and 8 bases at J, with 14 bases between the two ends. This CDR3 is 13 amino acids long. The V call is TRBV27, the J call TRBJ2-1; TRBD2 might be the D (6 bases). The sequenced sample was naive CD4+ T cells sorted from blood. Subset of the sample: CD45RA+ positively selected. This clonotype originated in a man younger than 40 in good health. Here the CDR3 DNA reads TGTGCCAGCAGCTTTCGGGGGATCGATGAGCAGTTCTTC. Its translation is CASSFRGIDEQFF.